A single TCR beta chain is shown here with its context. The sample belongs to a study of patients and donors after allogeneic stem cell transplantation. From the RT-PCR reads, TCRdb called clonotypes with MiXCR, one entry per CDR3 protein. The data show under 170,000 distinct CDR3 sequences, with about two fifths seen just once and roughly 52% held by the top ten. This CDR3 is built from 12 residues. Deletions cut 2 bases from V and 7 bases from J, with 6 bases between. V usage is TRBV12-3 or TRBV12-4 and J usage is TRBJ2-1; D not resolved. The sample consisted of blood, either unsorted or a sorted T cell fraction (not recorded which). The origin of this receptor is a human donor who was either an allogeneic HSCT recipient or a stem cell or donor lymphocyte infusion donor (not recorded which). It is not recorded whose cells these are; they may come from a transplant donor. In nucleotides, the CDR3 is TGTGCCAGCAGTTTAATGAGGAATGAGCAGTTCTTC. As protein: CASSLMRNEQFF.